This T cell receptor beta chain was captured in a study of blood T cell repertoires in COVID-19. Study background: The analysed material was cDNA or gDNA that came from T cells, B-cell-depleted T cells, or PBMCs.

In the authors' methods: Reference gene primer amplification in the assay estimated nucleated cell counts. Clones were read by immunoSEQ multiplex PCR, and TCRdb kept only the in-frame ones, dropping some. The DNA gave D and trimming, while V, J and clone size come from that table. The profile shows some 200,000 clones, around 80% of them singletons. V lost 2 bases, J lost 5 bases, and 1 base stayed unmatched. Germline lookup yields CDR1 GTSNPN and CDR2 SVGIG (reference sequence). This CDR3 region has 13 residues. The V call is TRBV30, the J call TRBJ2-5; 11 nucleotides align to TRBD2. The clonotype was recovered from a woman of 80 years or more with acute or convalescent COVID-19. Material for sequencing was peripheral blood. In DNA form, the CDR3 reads TGTGCCTGGAGTCGACTAGCGGGGGAGACCCAGTACTTC. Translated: CAWSRLAGETQYF.